These 24 T cell receptor beta chains were all obtained from the same sample, sequenced in a study of OX40 agonist ivuxolimab in advanced cancers. The method was immunoSEQ multiplex PCR; TCRdb's version includes in-frame clones alone and lacks a portion of them. This sample has about 130,000 clones, with under 95% found just once. The material was CD4+ or CD8+ T cells sorted from blood, obtained in a trial of the OX40 agonist ivuxolimab. The origin of the receptors is an adult with an advanced solid tumor such as melanoma, head and neck, liver or kidney cancer.

CDR3 loop: CSVEAGMNTEAFF. CDR3 DNA sequence: TGCAGCGTTGAGGCAGGGATGAACACTGAAGCTTTCTTT. The chain links TRBV29-1 to TRBJ1-1; a weak D match, TRBD1 (5 bases). Per the germline V gene, CDR1 is SQVTM and CDR2 is ANQGSEA. The germline V and J ends were trimmed by 3 bases and 0 bases, with 8 bases remaining between them. CDR3 length equals 13 residues.

Only one count was recorded for this clone. The V call is TRBV2, the J call TRBJ1-5, with 7 bases identical to TRBD1. The CDR3 is 17 residues long. Losses at the gene ends were 6 bases for V and 0 bases for J; bases not matched to a gene: 11. Germline values: CDR1 SNHLY, CDR2 FYNNEI. Here the CDR3 reads CASRTGNARISNQPQHF. CDR3 coding DNA: TGTGCCAGCAGGACAGGGAATGCCCGGATTAGCAATCAGCCCCAGCATTTT.

The CDR3 loop is CASSLALAGVGETQYF. The DNA for the CDR3 is TGTGCCAGCAGCTTAGCCCTTGCAGGGGTAGGGGAGACCCAGTACTTC. The V call is TRBV7-2, the J call TRBJ2-5, with D perhaps matching TRBD1 (6 bases). The CDR3 spans 16 residues. Germline V gene lookup returns CDR1 SGHTA and CDR2 FQGNSA. V gave up 0 bases and J gave up 5 bases, with 16 bases separating them.

The J gene is TRBJ2-3, the V gene TRBV7-2; D is unclear. Deletions cut 3 bases from V and 0 bases from J, with 10 bases between. CDR1 and CDR2 (germline): SGHTA, FQGNSA. The CDR3 covers 15 residues. CDR3 protein: CASSFYEASTDTQYF. The DNA for the CDR3 is TGTGCCAGCAGCTTTTACGAGGCTAGCACAGATACGCAGTATTTT.

The gene calls are TRBV7-2 and TRBJ1-4; D might be TRBD1 (6 bases). The CDR3 extends over 14 amino acids. CDR1 SGHTA and CDR2 FQGNSA come from the germline V gene. Trimming removed 3 bases at V and 5 bases at J, with 10 bases between. The CDR3 DNA follows: TGTGCCAGCAGCTTCTGGCAGGGGAATGAAAAACTGTTTTTT. Amino acid sequence: CASSFWQGNEKLFF.

The chain uses TRBV13 and TRBJ1-1, with 7 bases lining up with TRBD1. The V and J ends lost 1 base and 1 base, in that order; junction bases with no gene match: 9. Germline V gives CDR1 PRHDT, CDR2 FYEKMQ (reference sequence). The CDR3 length is 17 residues. CDR3 residues: CASSLEATGASNTEAFF. The DNA for the CDR3 is TGTGCCAGCAGCTTAGAAGCCACAGGGGCCTCGAACACTGAAGCTTTCTTT. Based on the CDR3 plus reference TRBV13 and TRBJ1-1, the full variable domain is AAGVIQSPRHLIKEKRETATLKCYPIPRHDTVYWYQQGPGQDPQFLISFYEKMQSDKGSIPDRFSAQQFSDYHSELNMSSLELGDSALYFCASSLEATGASNTEAFFGQGTRLTVV.

V and J are TRBV7-6 and TRBJ1-4; a possible D gene is TRBD1 (6 bases). Germline-derived CDR1 and CDR2 are SGHVS and FNYEAQ. The CDR3 runs to 15 residues. V lost 6 bases and J 0 bases, leaving 11 bases between the germline ends. The DNA for the CDR3 is TGTGCCAGCAGGCGGGGGCCAGCAACTAATGAAAAACTGTTTTTT. Protein product: CASRRGPATNEKLFF. The full variable domain, completed using reference TRBV7-6 and TRBJ1-4, is GAGVSQSPRYKVTKRGQDVALRCDPISGHVSLYWYRQALGQGPEFLTYFNYEAQQDKSGLPNDRFSAERPEGSISTLTIQRTEQRDSAMYRCASRRGPATNEKLFFGSGTQLSVL.

V usage is TRBV29-1 and J usage is TRBJ2-1, with D tentatively TRBD1 (6 bases). Per the germline V gene, CDR1 is SQVTM and CDR2 is ANQGSEA. This CDR3 has 13 residues. Trimming stripped 4 bases from V and 5 bases from J, with 12 bases between. CDR3 DNA sequence: TGCAGCGTTGCCCCGGACAGTCACAATGAGCAGTTCTTC. Translated: CSVAPDSHNEQFF.

In DNA, the CDR3 is TGTGCCAGCAGTTTAGGGGGGCGGAGCACCTACGAGCAGTACTTC. Translating it yields CASSLGGRSTYEQYF. The chain couples TRBV28 to TRBJ2-7; the D call may be TRBD1 or TRBD2 (6 bases each). CDR1 is MDHEN, CDR2 SYDVKM, per germline. The CDR3 consists of 15 residues. V dropped 2 bases and J dropped 2 bases, with 13 bases sitting between them.

V gene TRBV18 combines with J gene TRBJ1-4, with 7 bases that match TRBD1. Germline CDR1 and CDR2: KGHSH and LQKENI. V lost 3 bases and J lost 5; bases outside the gene matches: 9. The CDR3 length is 16 residues. For the CDR3, the DNA is TGTGCCAGCTCACCGGTCAGCGGGACAGTGAATGAAAAACTGTTTTTT. It encodes CASSPVSGTVNEKLFF.

The chain couples TRBV7-2 to TRBJ2-1, with 8 bases lining up with TRBD1. This CDR3 has 17 residues. V shed 1 base, J shed 7 bases, and the junction held 12 bases outside the gene matches. CDR1 SGHTA and CDR2 FQGNSA come from the germline V gene. CDR3 DNA: TGTGCCAGCAGCTTAGGTATCTTTGGGACAGGTAAAAATGAGCAGTTCTTC. It is translated as CASSLGIFGTGKNEQFF.

V usage is TRBV7-2 and J usage is TRBJ1-5, with D tentatively TRBD1 (5 bases). Trimming shortened V by 4 bases and J by 3 bases, and 16 bases separated the two germline ends. The CDR3 runs to 16 residues. The V gene's germline CDR1 is SGHTA and CDR2 FQGNSA. CDR3 DNA sequence: TGTGCCAGCAGCTCCCCCCGCCCAGGGTACAATCAGCCCCAGCATTTT. Protein sequence: CASSSPRPGYNQPQHF.

This clone was observed once. This rearrangement joins TRBV6-1 to TRBJ1-5; 7 bases fit TRBD1. This CDR3 region has 12 residues. Germline CDR1 reads MNHNS; CDR2 reads SASEGT. The ends lost 5 bases at V and 7 bases at J; junction bases unmatched: 2. CDR3 coding DNA: TGTGCCAGCAGTCCCAGGGGGCAGCCCCAGCATTTT. This sequence encodes CASSPRGQPQHF.

The J gene is TRBJ1-1, the V gene TRBV19; D unresolved. Germline loops: CDR1 LNHDA, CDR2 SQIVND (reference sequence). Trimming removed 5 bases at V and 3 bases at J, with 19 bases between. The CDR3 loop spans 16 amino acids. CDR3 DNA: TGTGCCAGTAGTCAACGATCCGGGGAAGGGTACACTGAAGCTTTCTTT. It codes for CASSQRSGEGYTEAFF.

The CDR3 region is CASSLGGRNPLYEQYF. CDR3 nucleotides: TGCGCCAGCAGCTTGGGTGGGAGAAACCCTCTCTACGAGCAGTACTTC. The chain combines TRBV5-1 with TRBJ2-7; D is possibly TRBD2 (5 bases). V was clipped by 0 bases and J by 3 bases, with 16 bases between them. The CDR3 contains 16 residues. The germline V gene has CDR1 SGHRS and CDR2 YFSETQ.

V usage is TRBV2 and J usage is TRBJ2-5; 8 positions agree with TRBD2. CDR3 length: 15 amino acids. Germline assignment: CDR1 SNHLY and CDR2 FYNNEI. With 3 bases clipped from V and 2 bases from J, the junction kept 5 bases outside the gene matches. In DNA, the CDR3 is TGTGCCAGCAGTGATCCCAGCGGGGGACAAGAGACCCAGTACTTC. Protein sequence: CASSDPSGGQETQYF.

This chain links TRBV7-9 with TRBJ1-5, with TRBD1 as a possible D gene (6 bases). This CDR3 contains 15 residues. Germline CDR1 and CDR2: SEHNR and FQNEAQ (reference sequence). Trimming pared 7 bases from V and 3 bases from J, leaving 16 bases between. The chain's CDR3 is CASIPWGGDNQPQHF. The DNA of the CDR3 is TGTGCCAGCATCCCCTGGGGGGGCGACAATCAGCCCCAGCATTTT.

The rearrangement links TRBV7-3 to TRBJ2-3; D might be TRBD1 (5 bases). The CDR3 extends over 14 amino acids. Trimming took 5 bases from V and 0 from J, leaving 9 bases between them. CDR1 is SGHTA and CDR2 is FQGTGA in the germline V gene. In nucleotides, the CDR3 is TGTGCCAGCAGCCCAGGACATAGCACAGATACGCAGTATTTT. Translated, it gives CASSPGHSTDTQYF.

The rearrangement links TRBV5-6 to TRBJ2-1, with 7 bases matching TRBD2. CDR3 length equals 15 residues. J lost 10 bases, V lost 0 bases, and 10 bases had no gene match. Germline V gene data show CDR1 as SGHDT and CDR2 as YYEEEE. The CDR3 DNA follows: TGTGCCAGCAGCTTGGAGGGACTACACGTCAGCGAGCAGTTCTTC. This sequence encodes CASSLEGLHVSEQFF.

V and J are TRBV4-3 and TRBJ1-4; no clear D. V shed 1 base and J shed 4 bases, with 10 bases lying between them. This CDR3 has 15 residues. The germline V gene encodes CDR1 LGHNA and CDR2 YSLEER. The CDR3 protein is CASSQVGAVNEKLFF. For the CDR3, the DNA is TGCGCCAGCAGCCAAGTGGGCGCCGTTAATGAAAAACTGTTTTTT.

This clone has a handful of counts. The chain combines TRBV5-4 with TRBJ2-1, with TRBD2 matching 12 bases. V was pared by 3 bases and J by 7 bases, with 8 bases of the junction left unmatched. CDR3 length: 16 residues. CDR1 SGHNT and CDR2 YYREEE come from the germline V gene (reference sequence). CDR3 amino acids: CASSSSLAGGPNEQFF. The CDR3 DNA reads TGTGCCAGCAGCTCCTCCCTAGCGGGGGGGCCTAATGAGCAGTTCTTC.

The V and J genes are TRBV9 and TRBJ2-7; 11 bases align to TRBD1. The CDR3 loop spans 16 amino acids. CDR1 and CDR2 from the germline V gene are SGDLS and YYNGEE. The V gene end was trimmed by 0 bases and the J gene end by 2 bases; junction bases not matched to a gene: 4. In nucleotides, the CDR3 is TGTGCCAGCAGCGTAGGGCCGGGACAGGGGGCCTACGAGCAGTACTTC. It translates to CASSVGPGQGAYEQYF.

V gene TRBV28 combines with J gene TRBJ1-2; a weak D match, TRBD1 (5 bases). Trimming pared 6 bases from V and 8 bases from J, leaving 16 bases between. The CDR3 is made up of 13 amino acids. The germline V gene encodes CDR1 MDHEN and CDR2 SYDVKM. CDR3 in DNA: TGTGCCAGCAGACCTGACAGTTCCCTGGGCTACACCTTC. Its translation is CASRPDSSLGYTF.

The chain couples TRBV5-1 to TRBJ1-3; possibly TRBD1 for D (6 bases). The germline gives CDR1 SGHRS, CDR2 YFSETQ. The V gene lost 1 base and the J gene lost 4 bases, with 15 bases spanning the gap. CDR3 size: 16 residues. Written as DNA, the CDR3 is TGCGCCAGCAGCTTGTCCGGCGCAGGGGAGGGAAACACCATATATTTT. It yields the protein CASSLSGAGEGNTIYF. Based on the CDR3 plus reference TRBV5-1 and TRBJ1-3, the full variable domain is KAGVTQTPRYLIKTRGQQVTLSCSPISGHRSVSWYQQTPGQGLQFLFEYFSETQRNKGNFPGRFSGRQFSNSRSEMNVSTLELGDSALYLCASSLSGAGEGNTIYFGEGSWLTVV.